The rows below give T cell receptor beta chains drawn from one sample of a study of T cell responses to AZD1222 COVID-19 vaccine. Only in-frame clones appear in the TCRdb table, and some are missing; sequencing was by immunoSEQ multiplex PCR. The sample has approximately 130,000 clones; roughly nine tenths are singletons. Specimen: peripheral blood, collected on day 0 of AZD1222 vaccination. These receptors were taken from an adult in good health. The CDR3 runs from the conserved cysteine through the conserved F or W. The D gene is left open where the match is weak. Some rows have no size entry. The others give once, few or many, or a class for an expanded clone.

NA TRBJ2-3 TRBV5-4 NA TGTGCCAGCAGCTTGGGTTCCAGGGTCACAGATACGCAGTATTTT CASSLGSRVTDTQYF
NA TRBJ1-1 TRBV30 NA TGTGCCTGGAACAAAGGGGGAATGAACACTGAAGCTTTCTTT CAWNKGGMNTEAFF
NA TRBJ2-1 TRBV7-9 NA TGTGCCAGCAGCTGGGGGGTGTACAATGAGCAGTTCTTC CASSWGVYNEQFF
NA TRBJ1-5 TRBV6-4 NA TGTGCCAGCAGTGTGATCTCCGTCAATCAGCCCCAGCATTTT CASSVISVNQPQHF
NA TRBJ2-1 TRBV28 TRBD2 TGTGCCAGCAGTTCGGGACTAGCGGGAGGATATAATGAGCAGTTCTTC CASSSGLAGGYNEQFF
NA TRBJ2-7 TRBV6-2/TRBV6-3 NA TGTGCCAGCAGTAACCCCCCTTGGGGCTTCTCCTACGAGCAGTACTTC CASSNPPWGFSYEQYF
NA TRBJ2-5 TRBV5-4 TRBD2 TGTGCCAGCAGCTCAGATAGCGGGAGGATCGGGGAGACCCAGTACTTC CASSSDSGRIGETQYF
few TRBJ1-6 TRBV6-1 TRBD1 TGTGCCAGCAGTGTCCTCCGACCGGGACAGAGCTCTAATTCACCCCTCCACTTT CASSVLRPGQSSNSPLHF
NA TRBJ2-5 TRBV28 NA TGTGCCAGCAGTGTAAGGGGGTGGAGGATTCAAGAGACCCAGTACTTC CASSVRGWRIQETQYF
NA TRBJ2-2 TRBV27 TRBD1 TGTGCCAGCAGTTCCACAGGGGGCGGAGACGGGGAGCTGTTTTTT CASSSTGGGDGELFF
once TRBJ1-5 TRBV7-2 TRBD1 TGTGCCAGCAGCTTAGGGACAGGGAGGAGTCAGCCCCAGCATTTT CASSLGTGRSQPQHF
NA TRBJ2-2 TRBV28 TRBD2 TGTGCCAGCAGTTTAGGACTAGCGGGACCTACCGGGGAGCTGTTTTTT CASSLGLAGPTGELFF
NA TRBJ1-1 TRBV19 NA TGTGCCAGTAGTATAGGGGGGACACTGAACACTGAAGCTTTCTTT CASSIGGTLNTEAFF
NA TRBJ1-5 TRBV6-1 NA TGTGCCAGCAGTGAAGCGGTATGGGGAGGAGGGCGTCAGCCCCAGCATTTT CASSEAVWGGGRQPQHF
NA TRBJ2-7 TRBV5-5 NA TGTGCCAGCAGCTTGGAGGGGGAGCGAGCCTACGAGCAGTACTTC CASSLEGERAYEQYF
NA TRBJ2-5 TRBV5-4 NA TGTGCCAGCAGCCCTCTCCCGTACCAAGAGACCCAGTACTTC CASSPLPYQETQYF
NA TRBJ2-1 TRBV28 NA TGTGCCAGCACCCATTCGGGACTTCCTAGCTCCTACAATGAGCAGTTCTTC CASTHSGLPSSYNEQFF
NA TRBJ2-7 TRBV6-5 TRBD1 TGTGCCAGCAGTTACGTCGACAGGGGGCGTGAGCAGTACTTC CASSYVDRGREQYF
NA TRBJ2-5 TRBV5-1 NA TGCGCCAGCAGCTTGGAGGGGATAGAGACCCAGTACTTC CASSLEGIETQYF
once TRBJ2-5 TRBV12-3/TRBV12-4 TRBD1 TGTGCCAGCGGAGAGACAGGGAGAGAGACCCAGTACTTC CASGETGRETQYF
NA TRBJ1-5 TRBV11-1 NA TGTGCCAGCAGCCACTCACGGTGCGGGGGCAATCAGCCCCAGCATTTT CASSHSRCGGNQPQHF
NA TRBJ1-1 TRBV12-3/TRBV12-4 NA TGTGCCAGCAGTCTGGGGGCCATCACTGAAGCTTTCTTT CASSLGAITEAFF
NA TRBJ2-7 TRBV28 NA TGTGCCAGCTGCAGACTCGCCGGGGAGCAGTACTTC CASCRLAGEQYF
NA TRBJ2-1 TRBV4-1 TRBD2 TGCGCCAGCAGCTGGACTAGCGGGAGAGGTGTGGGGAATGAGCAGTTCTTC CASSWTSGRGVGNEQFF
NA TRBJ1-5 TRBV2 TRBD1 TGTGCCAGCAGTCGGGGACAGGGGAGGCAGCCCCAGCATTTT CASSRGQGRQPQHF
NA TRBJ1-4 TRBV10-3 NA TGTGCCATCAGACCTGACAGGCCTAGCAGGGAGGGACTGTTTTTT CAIRPDRPSREGLFF
once TRBJ1-2 TRBV7-9 TRBD1 TGTGCCAGCAGGCCAAAAACCGGGACAGTGGTATCCTATGGCTACACCTTC CASRPKTGTVVSYGYTF
NA TRBJ2-5 TRBV7-2 NA TGTGCCAGCAGCTTAGCGATGGCCCAAGAGACCCAGTACTTC CASSLAMAQETQYF
NA TRBJ2-1 TRBV1 NA TGCACCAGCAGCCAAGAGGGACTAGCGGGATTCACCTACAATGAGCAGTTCTTC CTSSQEGLAGFTYNEQFF
once TRBJ2-5 TRBV28 NA TGTGCCAGCAGTTTAGCGGGACCTCCAGAGACCCAGTACTTC CASSLAGPPETQYF
NA TRBJ2-5 TRBV6-5 NA TGTGCCAGCAGTTACGGGGACACAAAGACCCAGTACTTC CASSYGDTKTQYF